The source of this TCR beta chain is a study of T cells after yellow fever vaccination. Study information: When fractions had low cell numbers, they were prepared with SMART-Seq v4 Ultra Low Input. Study observations and caveats: Clonotypes appearing in both CD4 and CD8 compartments existed, and their share was small. Bulk-population clonotypes that are abundant could appear as contaminants in FACS-sorted repertoires. Booster sampling recovered most clones from primary vaccination (96% CD4, approximately 90% CD8).

TCRdb reprocessed the 5' RACE reads with MiXCR, giving one entry per CDR3 protein. The top ten clones hold 15% of a sample with 300,000 to 400,000 distinct CDR3 sequences, 6% to 8% of them seen once. Germline V gene sequence: CDR1 KGHSH, CDR2 LQKENI. Trimming shortened V by 6 bases and J by 7 bases, and 9 bases separated the two germline ends. CDR3 length: 12 residues. As regards this clonotype: The antigen remains undetermined.

This chain links TRBV18 with TRBJ1-4; perhaps TRBD1 as D (5 bases). The origin of this receptor is a man aged 25-45 years who received the YFV17D yellow fever vaccine. The sample in question was PBMCs, obtained 5 days after the yellow fever booster vaccination. CDR3 in DNA: TGTGCCAGCTCCTACGACAGTGAAAAACTGTTTTTT. Encoded protein: CASSYDSEKLFF.